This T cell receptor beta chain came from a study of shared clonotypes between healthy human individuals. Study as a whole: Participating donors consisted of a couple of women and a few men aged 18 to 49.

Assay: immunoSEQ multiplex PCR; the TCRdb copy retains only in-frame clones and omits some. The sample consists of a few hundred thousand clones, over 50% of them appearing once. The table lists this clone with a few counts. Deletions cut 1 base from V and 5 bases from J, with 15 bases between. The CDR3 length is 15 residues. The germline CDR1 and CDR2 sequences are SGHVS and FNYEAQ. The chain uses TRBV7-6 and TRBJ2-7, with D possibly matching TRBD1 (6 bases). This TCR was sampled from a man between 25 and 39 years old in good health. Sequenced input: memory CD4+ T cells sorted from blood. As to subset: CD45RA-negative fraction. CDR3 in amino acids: CASSLVGGQEDEQYF. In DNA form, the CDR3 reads TGTGCCAGCAGCTTAGTAGGGGGACAAGAGGACGAGCAGTACTTC. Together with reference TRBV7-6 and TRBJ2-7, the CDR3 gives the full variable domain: GAGVSQSPRYKVTKRGQDVALRCDPISGHVSLYWYRQALGQGPEFLTYFNYEAQQDKSGLPNDRFSAERPEGSISTLTIQRTEQRDSAMYRCASSLVGGQEDEQYFGPGTRLTVT.